This T cell receptor (beta chain) was profiled in a study of T-cell memory formation after mild COVID-19. TCRdb ran MiXCR on the 5' RACE reads and lists one entry per CDR3 protein. The repertoire holds hundreds of thousands of distinct CDR3 sequences, with 20% as singletons. There are a few counts of this clonotype. After removal of 3 bases from V and 3 bases from J, the junction contained 8 bases not matched to a gene. The CDR3 loop spans 15 amino acids. Germline V gives CDR1 SGHAT, CDR2 FQNNGV. This TCR was recovered from an adult woman who had mild COVID-19 (a few samples of this study predate the infection). Cell type and time point are not known. The sample taken for sequencing was PBMCs or a T cell subset sorted from them (not recorded which). The chain employs TRBV11-2 and TRBJ2-7; 7 nucleotides match TRBD1. The CDR3 sequence is CASSFRQGRVYEQYF. The CDR3, as DNA: TGTGCCAGCAGCTTTCGACAGGGCCGAGTCTACGAGCAGTACTTC.